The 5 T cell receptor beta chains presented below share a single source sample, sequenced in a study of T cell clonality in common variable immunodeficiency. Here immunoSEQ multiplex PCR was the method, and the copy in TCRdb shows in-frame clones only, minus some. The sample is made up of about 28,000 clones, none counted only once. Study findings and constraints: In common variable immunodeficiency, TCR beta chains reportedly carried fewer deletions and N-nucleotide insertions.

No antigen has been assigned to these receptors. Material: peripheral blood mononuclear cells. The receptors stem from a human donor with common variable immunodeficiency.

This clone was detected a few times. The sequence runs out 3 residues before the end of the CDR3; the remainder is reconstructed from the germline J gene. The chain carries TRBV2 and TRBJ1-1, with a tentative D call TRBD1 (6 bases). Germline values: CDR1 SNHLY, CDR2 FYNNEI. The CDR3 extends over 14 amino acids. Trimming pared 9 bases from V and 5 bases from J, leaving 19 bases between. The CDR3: CASIVQGGLTEAFF. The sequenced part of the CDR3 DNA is TGTGCCAGTATAGTACAGGGTGGGTTAACTGAA.

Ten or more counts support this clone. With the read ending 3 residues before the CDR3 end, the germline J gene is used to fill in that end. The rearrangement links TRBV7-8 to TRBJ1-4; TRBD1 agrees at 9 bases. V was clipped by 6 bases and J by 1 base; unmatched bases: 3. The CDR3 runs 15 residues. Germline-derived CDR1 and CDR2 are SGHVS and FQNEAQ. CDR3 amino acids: CASSEDRGTNEKLFF. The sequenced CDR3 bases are TGTGCCAGCAGTGAGGACAGGGGAACTAATGAAAAA.

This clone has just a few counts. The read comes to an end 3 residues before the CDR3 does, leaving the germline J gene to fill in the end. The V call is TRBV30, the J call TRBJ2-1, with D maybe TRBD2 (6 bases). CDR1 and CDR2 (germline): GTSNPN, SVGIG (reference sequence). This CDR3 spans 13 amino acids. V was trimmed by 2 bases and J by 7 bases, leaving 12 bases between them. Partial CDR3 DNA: TGTGCCTGGAGTCGGGGCGGGGAGAATGAG. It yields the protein CAWSRGGENE. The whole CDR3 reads CAWSRGGENEQFF.

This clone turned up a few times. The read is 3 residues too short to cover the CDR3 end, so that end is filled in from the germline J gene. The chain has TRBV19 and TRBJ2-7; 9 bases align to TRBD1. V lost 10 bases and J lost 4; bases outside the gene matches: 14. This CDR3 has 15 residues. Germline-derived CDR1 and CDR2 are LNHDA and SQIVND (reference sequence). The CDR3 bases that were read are TGTGCCATCAACCGGGTCTGGACAGGGGTTTACGAG. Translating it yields CAINRVWTGVYE. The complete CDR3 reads CAINRVWTGVYEQYF.

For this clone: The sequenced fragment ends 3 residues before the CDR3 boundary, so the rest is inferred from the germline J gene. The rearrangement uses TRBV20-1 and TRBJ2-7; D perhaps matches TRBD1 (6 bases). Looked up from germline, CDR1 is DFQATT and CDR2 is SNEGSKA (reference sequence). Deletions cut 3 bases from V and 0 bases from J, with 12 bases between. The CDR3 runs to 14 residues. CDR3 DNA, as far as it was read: TGCAGTGCTAGGGTGACGGACAGCTCCTACGAG. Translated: CSARVTDSSYE. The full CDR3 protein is CSARVTDSSYEQYF.